This TCR beta chain was observed in a study of T-cell reconstitution after alpha-beta-depleted transplantation in children. Study findings and constraints: Roughly two months post-transplant, alpha-beta T cells reportedly originated from several hundred graft clones that had expanded.

This clonotype was counted only a few times. The antigen is undetermined. Preparation of the TCRbeta library used unique molecular identifiers. MiXCR, applied by TCRdb to the PCR reads, yields one record per CDR3 protein. This table holds about 980,000 distinct CDR3 sequences, 25% to 30% found once. This CDR3 is 16 amino acids long. The ends were cut back, 4 bases at V and 3 bases at J, with 19 bases in the middle. Germline V gene sequence: CDR1 SGHRS, CDR2 YFSETQ. The receptor's source is a boy in the first two years of life who had a stem cell transplant for SCID, so the T cells may come from the graft donor. Sequenced material: PBMCs, mostly from graft donor cells, taken 360 days after TCRalphabeta/CD19-depleted stem cell transplant. The chain carries TRBV5-1 and TRBJ2-5; D gene ambiguous. CDR3 amino acids: CASSHTPDAKEETQYF. The CDR3 DNA is TGCGCCAGCAGCCATACCCCGGACGCTAAAGAAGAGACCCAGTACTTC.